Below, 16 T cell receptor beta chains from the same sample are listed, as sequenced in a study of beta chain features in type 1 diabetes. The whole isolated RNA underwent reverse transcription, so sequencing captured expressed TCRB transcripts. This table comes from immunoSEQ multiplex PCR, and its TCRdb copy is limited to in-frame clones, with some not included. The repertoire includes fewer than 350,000 clones, about 8.5% of them detected once, and more than 0.8% sits in the top ten. The sample consisted of central memory CD4+ T cells from blood. These receptors were taken from a woman under 30 in good health.

This clone was detected only a few times. The rearrangement uses TRBV7-2 and TRBJ2-1; 10 positions match TRBD2. The CDR3 consists of 16 residues. V lost 3 bases, J lost 6 bases, and 8 bases stayed unmatched. Per the germline V gene, CDR1 is SGHTA and CDR2 is FQGNSA. This CDR3 is CASSFQAGGPLNEQFF. The CDR3 DNA follows: TGTGCCAGCAGCTTTCAAGCGGGGGGGCCTCTCAATGAGCAGTTCTTC.

There are a few counts of this clone. The junction and the germline gene differ at one end; a read error may be behind it. The CDR3 DNA reads as TGTGCCAGCTCACCGATGAACGCTGAAGCTTTCTTT. This encodes CASSPMNAEAFF. This chain joins TRBV18 and TRBJ1-1, with D uncertain. Germline CDR1 is KGHSH and CDR2 is LQKENI. This CDR3 comprises 12 residues.

The J gene is TRBJ1-2, the V gene TRBV6-6; D unclear. Per the germline V gene, CDR1 is MNHNY and CDR2 is SVGAGI (reference sequence). Trimming stripped 6 bases from V and 5 bases from J, with 13 bases between. The CDR3 is 13 amino acids. The CDR3 reads CASSRGPGYGYTF. The CDR3 nucleotides read TGTGCCAGCAGCAGAGGGCCGGGTTATGGCTACACCTTC.

This clone has more than one count but fewer than ten. The chain couples TRBV5-1 to TRBJ2-6; either TRBD1 or TRBD2 may fit D (5 bases each). From germline, CDR1 is SGHRS and CDR2 YFSETQ. The CDR3 covers 16 residues. The V end was cut by 4 bases, the J end by 1 base, with 12 bases between. CDR3 bases: TGCGCCAGCAGCGTAACCGGGGCATCTGGGGCCAACGTCCTGACTTTC. It encodes CASSVTGASGANVLTF.

There are a few counts of this clone. The chain has TRBV10-2 and TRBJ2-3; possible D gene TRBD2, 6 bases. The CDR3 runs 12 residues. The germline V gene encodes CDR1 WSHSY and CDR2 SAAADI. V was shortened by 6 bases and J by 6 bases, with 10 bases between the two germline ends. This chain's CDR3 is CASRATSDTQYF. The CDR3 bases are TGCGCCAGCAGAGCTACTAGCGATACGCAGTATTTT.

This clone showed up just a few times. This likely traces to a read error, being one base from a far larger clone. The V call is TRBV29-1, the J call TRBJ1-1; TRBD1 agrees at 9 bases. CDR3 length: 13 amino acids. Germline assignment: CDR1 SQVTM and CDR2 ANQGSEA. The junction had 4 bases not matched to a gene; V was cut back by 7 bases and J by 1 base. The CDR3 DNA sequence: TGCAGCGGTCGGGACAGGGCGAACACTGAAGCTTTCTTT. Translation gives CSGRDRANTEAFF.

V usage is TRBV6-5 and J usage is TRBJ2-7, with 10 bases aligning to TRBD1. J lost 3 bases, V lost 6 bases, and 5 bases had no gene match. CDR3 length equals 14 residues. Germline assignment: CDR1 MNHEY and CDR2 SVGAGI. CDR3 nucleotides: TGTGCCAGCAGACCCGGGACAGGGGTCTACGAGCAGTACGTC. This gives the protein CASRPGTGVYEQYV.

This clone showed up just a few times. The chain links TRBV2 to TRBJ2-7; 7 bases line up with TRBD2. Trimming cost V 4 bases and J 1 base; bases outside gene matches: 7. The CDR3 has 15 amino acids. CDR1 is SNHLY and CDR2 is FYNNEI in the germline V gene. CDR3 nucleotide sequence: TGTGCCAGCAGTGGGAGGGGCGGGGGATCCTACGAGCAGTACGTC. Translation gives CASSGRGGGSYEQYV.

The chain is built from TRBV7-2 and TRBJ2-1; D is possibly TRBD2 (5 bases). The V end was cut by 6 bases, the J end by 4 bases, with 22 bases between. The CDR3 extends over 17 amino acids. CDR1 and CDR2 (germline): SGHTA, FQGNSA. The CDR3 protein is CASRTDKGSRGYNEQFF. CDR3 sequence (DNA): TGTGCCAGCAGAACGGATAAGGGCAGCCGCGGGTACAATGAGCAGTTCTTC.

V usage is TRBV30 and J usage is TRBJ2-5; TRBD2 agrees at 15 bases. The J call may not be correct, given that the DNA end is closer to TRBJ2-7. This CDR3 has 21 amino acids. The germline V gene has CDR1 GTSNPN and CDR2 SVGIG (reference sequence). The CDR3 nucleotides are TGTGCCTGGAGTCGTTCTCCCCAGGGACTAGCGGGAGGTACCAGCTCCTACGAGCAGTACTTC. This encodes CAWSRSPQGLAGGTSSYEQYF.

V usage is TRBV4-3 and J usage is TRBJ2-3, with unresolved D. The V gene lost 4 bases and the J gene lost 0 bases, with 11 bases spanning the gap. From germline, CDR1 is LGHNA and CDR2 YSLEER. The CDR3 has 15 residues. CDR3 sequence (DNA): TGCGCCAGCAGCCGCGACCAGATTAGCACAGATACGCAGTATTTT. Translation gives CASSRDQISTDTQYF.

This clone has only a few counts. The chain joins TRBV5-6 to TRBJ1-2; perhaps TRBD1 as D (6 bases). Per the germline V gene, CDR1 is SGHDT and CDR2 is YYEEEE. Trimming left V 4 bases short and J 9 bases short, with 16 bases between. This CDR3 comprises 13 residues. The chain's CDR3 is CASSQDLGARYTF. CDR3 bases: TGTGCCAGCAGCCAAGATCTGGGGGCGCGCTACACCTTC. Combining the CDR3 with reference TRBV5-6 and TRBJ1-2 gives the whole variable domain DAGVTQSPTHLIKTRGQQVTLRCSPKSGHDTVSWYQQALGQGPQFIFQYYEEEERQRGNFPDRFSGHQFPNYSSELNVNALLLGDSALYLCASSQDLGARYTFGSGTRLTVV.

The V call is TRBV7-2, the J call TRBJ1-5; D ambiguous. V lost 3 bases and J lost 0, with 9 bases in between. The germline gives CDR1 SGHTA, CDR2 FQGNSA. The CDR3 has 15 residues. CDR3 in DNA: TGTGCCAGCAGCTTTAACCCCGATAGCAATCAGCCCCAGCATTTT. Its protein product is CASSFNPDSNQPQHF.

This clone occurred a few times. The rearrangement links TRBV12-5 to TRBJ1-1; D uncertain. Germline CDR1 is LGHNT and CDR2 is FRNRAP. V was clipped by 4 bases and J by 6 bases, with 21 bases between them. This CDR3 comprises 16 residues. As DNA, the CDR3 is TGTGCTAGTGGTTCGGACCGGGGTTCGATGAGGGCTGAAGCTTTCTTT. Residues: CASGSDRGSMRAEAFF.

J is TRBJ2-2 and V is TRBV2; 8 bases match TRBD1. Germline loops: CDR1 SNHLY, CDR2 FYNNEI. The CDR3 consists of 14 residues. After removal of 8 bases from V and 4 bases from J, the junction contained 6 bases not matched to a gene. As DNA, the CDR3 is TGTGCCAGCGGGGCGACAGGGGCCACCGGGGAGCTGTTTTTT. Amino acid sequence: CASGATGATGELFF.

The chain links TRBV7-2 to TRBJ2-3; D gene ambiguous. Trimming stripped 5 bases from V and 2 bases from J, with 8 bases between. Germline V gene data show CDR1 as SGHTA and CDR2 as FQGNSA. The CDR3 length is 13 residues. CDR3 protein: CASSGYTTDTQYF. CDR3 coding DNA: TGTGCCAGCAGCGGGTACACCACAGATACGCAGTATTTT.